Detailed here is one TCR beta chain. What it binds is not known. This sample was taken from a study of cytomegalovirus exposure and HLA in healthy donors. Study at large: HLA-typed donors were the source of roughly 80 million unique TCRs held in an early data release. Across 350 to 500 genotyped donors, 81% landed in the Caucasian-associated ancestry cluster.

Findings and limits, study-wide: Reportedly, fewer N-insertions than the 666-donor mean appeared in an Asian-associated ancestry cluster in a later analysis. A later analysis appeared to link common viral pathogens to several of the most significant clusters.

V gave up 1 base and J gave up 2 bases, with 5 bases separating them. This CDR3 comprises 14 residues. Germline V gives CDR1 SGHTA, CDR2 FQGNSA. The PCR ran on 60 Vbeta and 13 Jbeta primers. Assay: immunoSEQ multiplex PCR; the TCRdb copy retains only in-frame clones and omits some. This table holds about 160,000 clones. The chain recombines TRBV7-2 with TRBJ2-2, with unresolved D. The clonotype was recovered from a woman in her sixties or seventies in good health and CMV-seronegative. The sequenced sample consisted of PBMCs. Here the CDR3 reads CASSLDSNTGELFF. The CDR3 DNA reads as TGTGCCAGCAGCTTAGACAGCAACACCGGGGAGCTGTTTTTT.